This entry lists 5 T cell receptor beta chains sequenced from one sample in a study of blood T cells in healthy people across ages. Alongside a J-beta primer mix, a sample-barcoded 5' primer served in a second PCR lasting about 7 to 11 cycles. Each CDR3 protein is one row after TCRdb ran MiXCR on the 5' RACE reads. Of around 1.7 million distinct CDR3 sequences listed, approximately 28% are singletons. The sample consisted of blood. The source is a young woman in good health.

The chain joins TRBV5-1 to TRBJ1-3, with TRBD1 as a possible D gene (6 bases). Trimming took 3 bases from V and 0 from J, leaving 19 bases between them. Germline values: CDR1 SGHRS, CDR2 YFSETQ. This CDR3 has 18 amino acids. The CDR3 coding sequence is TGCGCCAGCAGCTCCCCCGTGGGGGGCAGAGGCTCTGGAAACACCATATATTTT. Amino acid sequence: CASSSPVGGRGSGNTIYF. The full variable domain, completed using reference TRBV5-1 and TRBJ1-3, is KAGVTQTPRYLIKTRGQQVTLSCSPISGHRSVSWYQQTPGQGLQFLFEYFSETQRNKGNFPGRFSGRQFSNSRSEMNVSTLELGDSALYLCASSSPVGGRGSGNTIYFGEGSWLTVV.

The chain is built from TRBV20-1 and TRBJ1-2; D remains unclear. Germline CDR1 reads DFQATT; CDR2 reads SNEGSKA (reference sequence). The CDR3 is 16 residues long. Trimming shortened V by 1 base and J by 5 bases, and 20 bases separated the two germline ends. For the CDR3, the DNA is TGCAGTGCTAGAGCCGTCCAGGCCTTAACCTATTATGGCTACACCTTC. This encodes CSARAVQALTYYGYTF.

This chain uses TRBV7-2 with TRBJ2-1; 12 positions match TRBD2. The germline V gene has CDR1 SGHTA and CDR2 FQGNSA. This CDR3 has 15 residues. The V segment lost 2 bases and the J segment 9 bases; nucleotides outside the gene matches: 5. The CDR3 loop is CASSLRLAGGLEQFF. The CDR3 bases are TGTGCCAGCAGCTTAAGGCTAGCGGGAGGGCTTGAGCAGTTCTTC.

This clonotype was seen a few times. V usage is TRBV7-7 and J usage is TRBJ2-5, with D possibly TRBD2 on 5 matching bases. Germline CDR1 reads SSHAT; CDR2 reads FNYEAQ (reference sequence). This CDR3 contains 15 residues. V gave up 1 base and J gave up 11 bases, with 20 bases separating them. In nucleotides, the CDR3 is TGTGCCAGCAGCTTAGGGGAGTCCCCCTACAATGAGCAGTACTTC. It codes for CASSLGESPYNEQYF.

V gene TRBV27 combines with J gene TRBJ2-7; D possibly uses TRBD1 or TRBD2 (5 bases each). From germline, CDR1 is MNHEY and CDR2 SMNVEV (reference sequence). Trimming left V 6 bases short and J 0 bases short, with 24 bases between. This CDR3 has 18 amino acids. The CDR3 nucleotides read TGTGCCAGCAGCCCGCCTCTCTTCTCCGGGACGGTCTCCTACGAGCAGTACTTC. Translated, it gives CASSPPLFSGTVSYEQYF.